The 13 T cell receptor beta chains below were found in one sample sequenced in a study of T cells in Graves' hyperthyroidism and ophthalmopathy. TCR beta CDR3 regions were amplified from RNA. In the first-round RT-PCR of the TCR CDR3, the HTBI primer set was used. One entry per CDR3 protein results from TCRdb running MiXCR on the multiplex PCR reads. The sample has hundreds of thousands of distinct CDR3 sequences; approximately 15% are singletons. The sequenced sample was blood. These receptors were obtained from a woman between 50 and 59 years old with Graves' ophthalmopathy.

Only a few counts were recorded for this clonotype. The CDR3 DNA is TGCGCCAGCAGCCAAGATTCCGGACCAAACAATGAGCAGTTCTTC. Translating gives CASSQDSGPNNEQFF. V usage is TRBV4-3 and J usage is TRBJ2-1; no clear D. Trimming took 0 bases from V and 5 from J, leaving 11 bases between them. Looked up from germline, CDR1 is LGHNA and CDR2 is YSLEER. The CDR3 spans 15 residues.

This clonotype was counted at least ten times. The CDR3 DNA reads TGCGCCAGCAGCTTGCGGGCCGCCAGCGGCTTACAAGAGACCCAGTACTTC. Its translation is CASSLRAASGLQETQYF. The chain combines TRBV5-1 with TRBJ2-5, with D possibly matching TRBD2 (5 bases). V was trimmed by 1 base and J by 2 bases, leaving 18 bases between them. CDR3 size: 17 residues. Germline V gene sequence: CDR1 SGHRS, CDR2 YFSETQ.

This clonotype was counted at least ten times. This chain joins TRBV29-1 and TRBJ1-1, with 7 positions matching TRBD1. V was pared by 4 bases and J by 3 bases, with 8 bases of the junction left unmatched. The germline CDR1 and CDR2 sequences are SQVTM and ANQGSEA. The CDR3 spans 14 residues. This CDR3 reads CSVGRNRGYTEAFF. CDR3 nucleotides: TGCAGCGTTGGCCGGAACAGGGGATACACTGAAGCTTTCTTT.

This clonotype was seen just once. V usage is TRBV7-9 and J usage is TRBJ2-1; the match to TRBD2 covers 15 bases. CDR3 length: 17 amino acids. Germline lookup yields CDR1 SEHNR and CDR2 FQNEAQ (reference sequence). Losses at the gene ends were 4 bases for V and 9 bases for J; bases not matched to a gene: 10. The CDR3 loop reads CASSSPGLAGGPSEQFF. The CDR3 DNA sequence: TGTGCCAGCAGCTCCCCGGGACTAGCGGGAGGTCCGAGTGAGCAGTTCTTC.

With respect to this clonotype: At one end the junction does not follow the germline gene, possibly because of a read error. The rearrangement uses TRBV28 and TRBJ2-3; 13 nucleotides agree with TRBD2. The CDR3 loop spans 17 amino acids. Germline assignment: CDR1 MDHEN and CDR2 SYDVKM. This CDR3 reads CASTTSGRGPSTDAQYF. DNA for the CDR3: TGTGCCAGCACCACTAGCGGGAGGGGACCTAGCACAGATGCGCAGTATTTT.

The V gene is TRBV9, the J gene TRBJ2-7, with D perhaps TRBD2 (6 bases). The DNA end is a closer match to TRBJ2-1, so the J assignment may be wrong. Germline assignment: CDR1 SGDLS and CDR2 YYNGEE. The CDR3 has 15 amino acids. The CDR3 DNA sequence: TGTGCCAGCAGCCCCCAGCGGGCGTTCTCCTACGAGCAGTTCTTC. Translating it yields CASSPQRAFSYEQFF.

This clonotype was seen more than once but under ten times. The chain employs TRBV18 and TRBJ2-2; D unclear. CDR1 is KGHSH and CDR2 is LQKENI in the germline V gene. This CDR3 has 15 residues. Trimming cost V 4 bases and J 0 bases, with 9 bases left between them. The CDR3 DNA sequence: TGTGCCAGCTCACTAAAAACAGCGAACACCGGGGAGCTGTTTTTT. Translated: CASSLKTANTGELFF.

J is TRBJ2-1 and V is TRBV7-6, with 7 bases lining up with TRBD1. CDR3 size: 15 residues. In germline, CDR1 is SGHVS, CDR2 FNYEAQ. Trimming removed 5 bases from V and 2 bases from J; junction bases left unmatched: 6. CDR3 nucleotide sequence: TGTGCCAGCAGCCGCCGGGGACAGACCTACAATGAGCAGTTCTTC. Translation: CASSRRGQTYNEQFF.

This clonotype was observed a handful of times. The chain has TRBV5-4 and TRBJ2-7; D is ambiguous. The V and J ends lost 4 bases and 10 bases respectively, with 21 bases between them. Germline CDR1 and CDR2: SGHNT and YYREEE (reference sequence). The CDR3 is 14 amino acids. CDR3 coding DNA: TGTGCCAGCAGCAGCCAGGTCGTACCCGAGGAACAGTACTTC. Its protein product is CASSSQVVPEEQYF.

This clonotype was picked up a small number of times. The rearrangement links TRBV19 to TRBJ1-2, with D perhaps matching TRBD1 (5 bases). The CDR3 sequence is 14 residues long. The V gene lost 4 bases and the J gene lost 8 bases, with 17 bases spanning the gap. Germline V gives CDR1 LNHDA, CDR2 SQIVND (reference sequence). The CDR3 sequence is CASSSSGAGYGYTF. CDR3 sequence (DNA): TGTGCCAGTAGTAGCTCCGGGGCGGGCTACGGCTACACCTTC. The complete variable domain, with remaining parts taken from reference TRBV19 and TRBJ1-2, reads DGGITQSPKYLFRKEGQNVTLSCEQNLNHDAMYWYRQDPGQGLRLIYYSQIVNDFQKGDIAEGYSVSREKKESFPLTVTSAQKNPTAFYLCASSSSGAGYGYTFGSGTRLTVV.

This clonotype was seen repeatedly, ten times or more. CDR3 in DNA: TGTGCCAGCAGTTCAACAACTGAAGCTTTCTTT. Amino acids: CASSSTTEAFF. The V and J genes are TRBV28 and TRBJ1-1; no clear D. CDR1 and CDR2 (germline): MDHEN, SYDVKM. This CDR3 has 11 amino acids. The germline V and J ends were trimmed by 4 bases and 5 bases, with 5 bases remaining between them.

Many counts were recorded for this clonotype. The gene calls are TRBV12-3 or TRBV12-4 and TRBJ2-7; TRBD2 matches 7 bases. The CDR3 sequence is 15 residues long. V was pared by 2 bases and J by 3 bases, with 7 bases of the junction left unmatched. The CDR3 region is CASSLLRELGYEQYF. In DNA, the CDR3 is TGTGCCAGCAGTTTATTGCGGGAGTTAGGCTACGAGCAGTACTTC.

This clonotype showed up many times. The chain links TRBV20-1 to TRBJ1-1, with D possibly being TRBD1 (5 bases). The CDR3 has 13 residues. The V end was cut by 4 bases, the J end by 6 bases, with 15 bases between. Looked up from germline, CDR1 is DFQATT and CDR2 is SNEGSKA (reference sequence). DNA for the CDR3: TGCAGTGCTACGCAGGGCATTGGCGCTGAAGCTTTCTTT. This sequence encodes CSATQGIGAEAFF.